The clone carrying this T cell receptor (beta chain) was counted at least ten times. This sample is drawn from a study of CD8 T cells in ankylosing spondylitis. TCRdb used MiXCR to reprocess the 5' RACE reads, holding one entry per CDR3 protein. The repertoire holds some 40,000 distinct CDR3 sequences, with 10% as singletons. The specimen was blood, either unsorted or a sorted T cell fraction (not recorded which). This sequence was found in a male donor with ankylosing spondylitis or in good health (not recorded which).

In nucleotides, the CDR3 is TGCAGCGTTGAAGTTAGGGGACAGGGTCGTAGCACTGAAGCTTTCTTT. It yields the protein CSVEVRGQGRSTEAFF. This rearrangement joins TRBV29-1 to TRBJ1-1; 9 positions agree with TRBD1. J was trimmed by 4 bases and V by 1 base; bases with no gene match: 10. Germline V gene data show CDR1 as SQVTM and CDR2 as ANQGSEA. This CDR3 contains 16 residues.